Following are 18 T cell receptor beta chains from one sample sequenced in a study of cytomegalovirus exposure and HLA in healthy donors. 13 Jbeta primers and 60 Vbeta primers were used for the PCR. Using immunoSEQ multiplex PCR, the repertoire was profiled, and TCRdb retains in-frame clones only, with some absent. Among some 83,000 clones listed, just under 75% were seen once. The sample consisted of PBMCs. The source of these receptors is a man aged 60 to 75 in good health and CMV-seronegative.

The rearrangement joins TRBV5-1 to TRBJ1-1; TRBD1 aligns across 8 bases. V shed 4 bases, J shed 0 bases, and the junction held 5 bases outside the gene matches. In germline, CDR1 is SGHRS, CDR2 YFSETQ. The CDR3 runs 15 residues. CDR3 coding DNA: TGCGCCAGCAGCACGGAGGACAGGGTGAACACTGAAGCTTTCTTT. It translates to CASSTEDRVNTEAFF.

The chain recombines TRBV6-5 with TRBJ2-1; D remains unclear. The V end was cut by 5 bases, the J end by 3 bases, with 8 bases between. CDR3 length equals 13 residues. CDR1 is MNHEY and CDR2 is SVGAGI in the germline V gene. The CDR3: CASSESSYNEQFF. DNA for the CDR3: TGTGCCAGCAGTGAATCCAGCTACAATGAGCAGTTCTTC.

The chain carries TRBV19 and TRBJ2-5; 8 bases are a match to TRBD1. J was trimmed by 5 bases and V by 3 bases; bases with no gene match: 8. This CDR3 comprises 15 residues. Per germline, CDR1 LNHDA and CDR2 SQIVND (reference sequence). This CDR3 is CASSMGTGRTETQYF. In DNA, the CDR3 is TGTGCCAGTAGTATGGGGACAGGACGGACCGAGACCCAGTACTTC.

CDR3 coding DNA: TGTGCCACCAGTAGCGGGAGACCCTACGAGCAGTACTTC. It encodes CATSSGRPYEQYF. The rearrangement joins TRBV15 to TRBJ2-7, with 9 bases that match TRBD2. V shed 6 bases and J 2 bases; nucleotides not matched to a gene: 2. This CDR3 region has 13 residues. Germline V gene sequence: CDR1 LNHNV, CDR2 YYDKDF (reference sequence).

This clone appeared once. V usage is TRBV2 and J usage is TRBJ1-1; D gene unclear. V gave up 5 bases and J gave up 6 bases, with 10 bases separating them. The CDR3 length is 12 residues. Germline V gene data show CDR1 as SNHLY and CDR2 as FYNNEI. The CDR3 nucleotides read TGTGCCAGCAGTACATGGGCTCCTGAAGCTTTCTTT. It specifies CASSTWAPEAFF.

The CDR3 spells CASSQGTDYGYTF. In DNA, the CDR3 is TGTGCCAGCAGTCAGGGTACGGACTATGGCTACACCTTC. The rearrangement links TRBV2 to TRBJ1-2; possible D gene TRBD1, 5 bases. This CDR3 contains 13 residues. The V gene lost 5 bases and the J gene lost 3 bases, with 10 bases spanning the gap. The germline V gene encodes CDR1 SNHLY and CDR2 FYNNEI.

This clone is categorized as medium-sized. The genes are TRBV5-4 and TRBJ2-3; 10 bases match TRBD1. The length of the CDR3 is 16 residues. The V segment lost 0 bases and the J segment 4 bases; nucleotides outside the gene matches: 5. Germline V gives CDR1 SGHNT, CDR2 YYREEE (reference sequence). The CDR3 region has the DNA TGTGCCAGCAGCTTGGCAGCGACAGGGGGCGCAGATACGCAGTATTTT. Translation: CASSLAATGGADTQYF. Full variable domain (missing parts from reference TRBV5-4 and TRBJ2-3): ETGVTQSPTHLIKTRGQQVTLRCSSQSGHNTVSWYQQALGQGPQFIFQYYREEENGRGNFPPRFSGLQFPNYSSELNVNALELDDSALYLCASSLAATGGADTQYFGPGTRLTVL.

This sequence joins TRBV2 and TRBJ2-5; 11 bases are shared with TRBD1. The CDR3 runs to 15 residues. The germline gives CDR1 SNHLY, CDR2 FYNNEI. With 7 bases clipped from V and 2 bases from J, the junction kept 6 bases outside the gene matches. The CDR3 DNA is TGTGCCAGCATTTCGGACAGGGGGCATCAAGAGACCCAGTACTTC. Amino acids: CASISDRGHQETQYF.

V and J are TRBV14 and TRBJ2-3; D call uncertain. This CDR3 region has 16 residues. V lost 1 base and J lost 2, with 13 bases in between. Germline V gives CDR1 SGHDN, CDR2 FVKESK. CDR3: CASSQGGRAFTDTQYF. The DNA for the CDR3 is TGTGCCAGCAGCCAAGGCGGCAGAGCATTCACAGATACGCAGTATTTT.

The chain links TRBV5-1 to TRBJ1-1; no clear D gene. Per the germline V gene, CDR1 is SGHRS and CDR2 is YFSETQ. This CDR3 has 13 amino acids. V was pared by 0 bases and J by 8 bases, with 11 bases between. The CDR3 coding sequence is TGCGCCAGCAGCTTGGCCGGCGGCGGGGAAGCTTTCTTT. Its protein product is CASSLAGGGEAFF.

This chain joins TRBV11-3 and TRBJ2-7; TRBD1 agrees at 7 bases. Germline CDR1 reads SGHNT; CDR2 reads YENEEA. The CDR3 runs to 15 residues. Germline trimming cut 5 bases from V and 1 base from J; bases unmatched to any gene: 8. CDR3 amino acids: CASSKRQGSSYEQYF. The CDR3 DNA is TGTGCCAGCAGCAAACGACAGGGAAGTTCCTACGAGCAGTACTTC.

The gene calls are TRBV11-3 and TRBJ2-7; D not certain. The V end was cut by 5 bases, the J end by 0 bases, with 8 bases between. The germline V gene encodes CDR1 SGHNT and CDR2 YENEEA. The CDR3 spans 13 residues. The CDR3 bases are TGTGCCAGCAGCAAGTCACACTCCTACGAGCAGTACTTC. It is translated as CASSKSHSYEQYF.

The gene calls are TRBV5-1 and TRBJ2-3; TRBD2 matches at 7 bases. CDR1 is SGHRS and CDR2 is YFSETQ in the germline V gene. V lost 2 bases to trimming and J lost 5 bases; unmatched junction nucleotides: 5. The CDR3 is made up of 14 amino acids. DNA of the CDR3: TGCGCCAGCAGCTTCCAGCGGGGCGGAGATACGCAGTATTTT. Translated: CASSFQRGGDTQYF.

Worth noting for this clone: One end of the junction varies from germline; a read error may be responsible. This chain connects TRBV11-1 to TRBJ1-1; tentatively, D is TRBD1 (6 bases). CDR3 size: 11 residues. In germline, CDR1 is SGHAT, CDR2 FQDESV (reference sequence). DNA for the CDR3: TGTGCCAGCAGCTTCAGGACAGAAGTTTTCTTT. It yields the protein CASSFRTEVFF.

The gene calls are TRBV19 and TRBJ2-7; 9 bases align to TRBD1. Unmatched junction bases numbered 4, after V lost 4 bases and J lost 0 bases. The germline V gene encodes CDR1 LNHDA and CDR2 SQIVND (reference sequence). The CDR3 length is 15 residues. CDR3 protein: CASSSGQGLSYEQYF. The CDR3, as DNA: TGTGCCAGTAGTAGTGGACAGGGGCTCTCCTACGAGCAGTACTTC.

The chain links TRBV6-1 to TRBJ1-5; maybe TRBD1 (6 bases). V was clipped by 6 bases and J by 0 bases, with 12 bases between them. Germline CDR1 MNHNS, CDR2 SASEGT. This CDR3 comprises 15 residues. The CDR3: CASRDRWSSNQPQHF. The DNA for the CDR3 is TGTGCCAGCAGGGACAGATGGAGTAGCAATCAGCCCCAGCATTTT.

The chain uses TRBV7-9 and TRBJ1-2; tentatively, D is TRBD1 (6 bases). Germline CDR1 and CDR2: SEHNR and FQNEAQ (reference sequence). The CDR3 totals 12 residues. V dropped 5 bases and J dropped 4 bases, with 8 bases sitting between them. The CDR3 nucleotides are TGTGCCAGCAGCCGGGACATCTATGGCTACACCTTC. Protein sequence: CASSRDIYGYTF.

This chain uses TRBV2 with TRBJ2-1; TRBD2 aligns across 9 bases. This CDR3 has 14 residues. V was pared by 6 bases and J by 4 bases, with 4 bases of the junction left unmatched. Looked up from germline, CDR1 is SNHLY and CDR2 is FYNNEI. CDR3 nucleotides: TGTGCCAGCAGGGGTCTAGCGGGATACAATGAGCAGTTCTTC. It codes for CASRGLAGYNEQFF.